Included here is one TCR beta chain sequence, with context. J lost 7 bases, V lost 6 bases, and 8 bases had no gene match. There are 14 residues in the CDR3. Germline CDR1 and CDR2: SNHLY and FYNNEI. This sample was included in a study of blood T cell repertoires in COVID-19. TCRdb keeps only in-frame clones here, not all; method: immunoSEQ multiplex PCR. The data hold about 130,000 clones, with roughly 83% observed a single time. The TCR comes from a young woman who had recovered from COVID-19. Material for sequencing was peripheral blood. J is TRBJ2-2 and V is TRBV2, with 7 positions matching TRBD1. CDR3 region: CASRATGVGGELFF. In DNA, the CDR3 is TGTGCCAGCAGGGCTACAGGGGTTGGCGGGGAGCTGTTTTTT.